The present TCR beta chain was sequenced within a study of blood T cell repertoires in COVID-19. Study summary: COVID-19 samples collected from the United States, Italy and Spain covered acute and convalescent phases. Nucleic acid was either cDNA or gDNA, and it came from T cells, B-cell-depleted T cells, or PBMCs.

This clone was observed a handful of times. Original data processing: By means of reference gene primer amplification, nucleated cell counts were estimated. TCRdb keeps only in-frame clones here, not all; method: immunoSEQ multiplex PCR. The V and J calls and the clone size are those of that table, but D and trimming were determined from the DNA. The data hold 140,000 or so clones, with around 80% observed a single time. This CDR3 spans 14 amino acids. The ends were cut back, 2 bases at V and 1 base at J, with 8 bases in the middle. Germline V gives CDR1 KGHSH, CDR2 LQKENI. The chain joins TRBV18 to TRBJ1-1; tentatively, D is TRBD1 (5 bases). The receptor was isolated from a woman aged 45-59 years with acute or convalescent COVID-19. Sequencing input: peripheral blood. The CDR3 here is CASSPAGQNTEAFF. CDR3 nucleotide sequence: TGTGCCAGCTCACCAGCAGGGCAGAACACTGAAGCTTTCTTT.